This T cell receptor beta chain was sequenced for a study of regulatory T cells in long-lasting Graves disease. Study summary: Graves' disease counted as persistent after over 5 years of antithyroid drugs with positive TSH receptor antibodies. Study-wide findings and caveats: Persistent disease preferred TRBV28, TRBJ1-2 and TRBJ2-5.

This sample's time point: persistent/refractory GD, antithyroid drugs over 5 years with positive TRAb. From PBMCs, RNA was extracted and then used to make the TCR library. Staff took roughly 9 milliliters of peripheral blood and put it into EDTA tubes. This clonotype was seen only a few times. Its antigen remains unidentified. V lost 2 bases, J lost 6 bases, and 11 bases lay in between. The CDR3 contains 14 residues. The germline V gene has CDR1 GTSNPN and CDR2 SVGIG (reference sequence). Building of the TCR beta libraries involved iRepertoire HTBI primers and Arm-PCR of CDR3 regions. Each CDR3 protein gets one entry after TCRdb re-called the multiplex PCR reads with MiXCR. This sample has over 650,000 distinct CDR3 sequences, with approximately 31% found just once.

The chain is built from TRBV30 and TRBJ1-6; D is possibly TRBD1 (5 bases). Specimen: peripheral blood mononuclear cells (PBMCs), collected when the disease was refractory, from a patient treated with antithyroid drugs. This TCR was recovered from a female donor with Graves disease. CDR3 sequence: CAWSTQGPNSPLHF. CDR3 nucleotides: TGTGCCTGGAGTACGCAGGGTCCTAATTCACCCCTCCACTTT. Together with reference TRBV30 and TRBJ1-6, the CDR3 gives the full variable domain: SQTIHQWPATLVQPVGSPLSLECTVEGTSNPNLYWYRQAAGRGLQLLFYSVGIGQISSEVPQNLSASRPQDRQFILSSKKLLLSDSGFYLCAWSTQGPNSPLHFGNGTRLTVT.